These 3 T cell receptor beta chains were sequenced from one sample in a study of PD-L1 blockade in urothelial cancer. Time point reported: pretreatment peripheral blood. Sequencing was performed with immunoSEQ multiplex PCR; in TCRdb, only in-frame clones are kept and a portion is missing. Among roughly 49,000 clones listed, about 86% were seen once. The sample in question was PBMCs, obtained around atezolizumab (anti-PD-L1) treatment. The receptor source for this set is a man in his 60s with urothelial cancer.

V usage is TRBV11-2 and J usage is TRBJ2-1; 8 nucleotides line up with TRBD1. J lost 1 base, V lost 5 bases, and 4 bases had no gene match. CDR1 is SGHAT, CDR2 FQNNGV, per germline. The CDR3 runs to 15 residues. CDR3 nucleotide sequence: TGTGCCAGCAGCGCCCGACAGGGGTCCTACAATGAGCAGTTCTTC. Amino acid sequence: CASSARQGSYNEQFF.

V gene TRBV6-5 combines with J gene TRBJ1-1; 9 bases are a match to TRBD1. The CDR3 has 13 amino acids. Trimming at V came to 5 bases and at J to 11 bases, leaving 9 bases not matched to a gene. Germline values: CDR1 MNHEY, CDR2 SVGAGI. CDR3 nucleotide sequence: TGTGCCAGCAGTCGGACAGGGGTTGCCTACGCTTTCTTT. Translated, it gives CASSRTGVAYAFF.

This chain uses TRBV13 with TRBJ2-3; 9 bases align to TRBD2. In germline, CDR1 is PRHDT, CDR2 FYEKMQ (reference sequence). With 4 bases clipped from V and 0 bases from J, the junction kept 17 bases outside the gene matches. This CDR3 is built from 20 residues. The CDR3 coding sequence is TGTGCCAGCAGCTCCCTCGGAGGGATAGCGGGAGTTACCAGCACAGATACGCAGTATTTT. Amino acid sequence: CASSSLGGIAGVTSTDTQYF. The whole variable domain, remainder taken from reference TRBV13 and TRBJ2-3, is AAGVIQSPRHLIKEKRETATLKCYPIPRHDTVYWYQQGPGQDPQFLISFYEKMQSDKGSIPDRFSAQQFSDYHSELNMSSLELGDSALYFCASSSLGGIAGVTSTDTQYFGPGTRLTVL.